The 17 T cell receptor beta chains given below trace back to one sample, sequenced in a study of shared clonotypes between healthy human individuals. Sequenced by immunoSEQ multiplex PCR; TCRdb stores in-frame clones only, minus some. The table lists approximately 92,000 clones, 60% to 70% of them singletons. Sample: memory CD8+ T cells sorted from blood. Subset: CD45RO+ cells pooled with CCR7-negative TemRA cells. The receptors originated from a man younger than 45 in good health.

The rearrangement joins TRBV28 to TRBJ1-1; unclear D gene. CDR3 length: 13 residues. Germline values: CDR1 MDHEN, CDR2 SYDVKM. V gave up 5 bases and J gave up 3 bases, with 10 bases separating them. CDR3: CASSVNRDTEAFF. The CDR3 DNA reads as TGTGCCAGCAGTGTGAACCGGGACACTGAAGCTTTCTTT.

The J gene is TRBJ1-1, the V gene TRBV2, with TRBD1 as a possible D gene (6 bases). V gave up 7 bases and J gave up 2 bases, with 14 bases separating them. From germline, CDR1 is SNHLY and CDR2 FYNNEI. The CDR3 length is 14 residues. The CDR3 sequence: CASTQGTLNTEAFF. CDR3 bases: TGTGCCAGCACCCAGGGGACACTTAACACTGAAGCTTTCTTT. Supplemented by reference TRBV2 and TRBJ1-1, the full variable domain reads EPEVTQTPSHQVTQMGQEVILRCVPISNHLYFYWYRQILGQKVEFLVSFYNNEISEKSEIFDDQFSVERPDGSNFTLKIRSTKLEDSAMYFCASTQGTLNTEAFFGQGTRLTVV.

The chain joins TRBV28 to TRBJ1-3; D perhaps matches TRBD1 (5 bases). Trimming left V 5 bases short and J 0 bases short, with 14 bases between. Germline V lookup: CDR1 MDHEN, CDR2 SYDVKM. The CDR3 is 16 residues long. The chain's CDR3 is CASSAPGLNSGNTIYF. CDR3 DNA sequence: TGTGCCAGCAGTGCGCCGGGACTGAACTCTGGAAACACCATATATTTT.

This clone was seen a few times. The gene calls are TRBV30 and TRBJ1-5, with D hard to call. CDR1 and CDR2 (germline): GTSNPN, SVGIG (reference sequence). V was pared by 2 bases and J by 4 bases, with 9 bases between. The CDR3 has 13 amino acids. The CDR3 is CAWSQDGNQPQHF. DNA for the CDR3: TGTGCCTGGAGTCAGGACGGAAATCAGCCCCAGCATTTT.

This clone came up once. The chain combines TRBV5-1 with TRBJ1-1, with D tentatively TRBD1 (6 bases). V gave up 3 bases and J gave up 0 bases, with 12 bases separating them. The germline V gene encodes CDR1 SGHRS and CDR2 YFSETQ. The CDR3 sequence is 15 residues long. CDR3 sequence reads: CASSYLDSLNTEAFF. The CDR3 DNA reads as TGCGCCAGCAGCTACCTGGACAGCCTGAACACTGAAGCTTTCTTT.

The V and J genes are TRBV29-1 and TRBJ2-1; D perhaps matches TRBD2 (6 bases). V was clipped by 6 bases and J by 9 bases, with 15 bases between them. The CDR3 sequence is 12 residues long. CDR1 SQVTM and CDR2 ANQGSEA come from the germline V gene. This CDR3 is CSVTGVGSEQFF. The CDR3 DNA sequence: TGCAGCGTGACGGGAGTAGGATCTGAGCAGTTCTTC.

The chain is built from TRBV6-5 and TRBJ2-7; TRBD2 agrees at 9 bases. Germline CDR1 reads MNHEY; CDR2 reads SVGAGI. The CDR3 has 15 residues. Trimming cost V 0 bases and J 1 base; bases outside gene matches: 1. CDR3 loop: CASSYSTSGSYEQYF. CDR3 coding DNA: TGTGCCAGCAGTTACTCCACTAGCGGGTCCTACGAGCAGTACTTC.

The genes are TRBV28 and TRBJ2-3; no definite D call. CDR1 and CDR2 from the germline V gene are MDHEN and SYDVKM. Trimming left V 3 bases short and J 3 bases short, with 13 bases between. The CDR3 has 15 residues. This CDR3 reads CASSFGPAGTDTQYF. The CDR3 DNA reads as TGTGCCAGCAGTTTCGGTCCAGCCGGGACAGATACGCAGTATTTT.

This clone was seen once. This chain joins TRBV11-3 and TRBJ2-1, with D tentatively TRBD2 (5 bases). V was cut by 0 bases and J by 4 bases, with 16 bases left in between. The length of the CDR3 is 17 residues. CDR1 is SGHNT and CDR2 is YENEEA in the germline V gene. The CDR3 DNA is TGTGCCAGCAGCTTAGATCCCTCTTCCGGGGTATACAATGAGCAGTTCTTC. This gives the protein CASSLDPSSGVYNEQFF.

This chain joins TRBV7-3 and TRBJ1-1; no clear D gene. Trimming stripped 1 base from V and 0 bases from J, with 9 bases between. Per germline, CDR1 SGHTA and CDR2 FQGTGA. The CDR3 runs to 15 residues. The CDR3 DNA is TGTGCCAGCAGCTTAAGGCGGGCCTTGAACACTGAAGCTTTCTTT. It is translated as CASSLRRALNTEAFF.

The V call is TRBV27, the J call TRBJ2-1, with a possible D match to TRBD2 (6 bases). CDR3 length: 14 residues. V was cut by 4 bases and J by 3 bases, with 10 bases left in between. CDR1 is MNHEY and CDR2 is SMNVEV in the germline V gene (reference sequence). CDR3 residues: CASSSGLGYNEQFF. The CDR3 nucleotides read TGTGCCAGCAGTTCGGGACTCGGCTACAATGAGCAGTTCTTC.

The CDR3 DNA reads as TGCGCCAGCAGCTTGCGGCAGATAAATGAGCAGTTCTTC. Translated: CASSLRQINEQFF. The chain has TRBV5-1 and TRBJ2-1, with D uncertain. CDR1 and CDR2 (germline): SGHRS, YFSETQ. The CDR3 is 13 residues long. V was cut by 1 base and J by 7 bases, with 9 bases left in between.

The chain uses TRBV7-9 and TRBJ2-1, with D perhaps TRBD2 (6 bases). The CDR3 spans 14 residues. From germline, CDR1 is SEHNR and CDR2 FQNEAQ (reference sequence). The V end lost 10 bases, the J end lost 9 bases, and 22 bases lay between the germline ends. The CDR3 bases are TGTGCCACCGAACTAGAGGGAGGTATCGGTGAGCAGTTCTTC. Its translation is CATELEGGIGEQFF.

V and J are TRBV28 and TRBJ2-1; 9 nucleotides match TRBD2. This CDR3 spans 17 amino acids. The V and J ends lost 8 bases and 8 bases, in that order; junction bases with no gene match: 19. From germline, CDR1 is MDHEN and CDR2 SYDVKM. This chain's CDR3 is CASQPPPAGGPFYEQFF. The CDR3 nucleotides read TGTGCCAGCCAACCACCCCCCGCGGGAGGGCCGTTTTATGAGCAGTTCTTC.

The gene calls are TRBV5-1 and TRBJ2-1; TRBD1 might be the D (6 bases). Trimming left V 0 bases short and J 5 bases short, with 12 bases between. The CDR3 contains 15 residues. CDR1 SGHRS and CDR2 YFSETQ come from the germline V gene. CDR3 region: CASSLGGTKDNEQFF. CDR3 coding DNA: TGCGCCAGCAGCTTGGGGGGGACAAAGGACAATGAGCAGTTCTTC.

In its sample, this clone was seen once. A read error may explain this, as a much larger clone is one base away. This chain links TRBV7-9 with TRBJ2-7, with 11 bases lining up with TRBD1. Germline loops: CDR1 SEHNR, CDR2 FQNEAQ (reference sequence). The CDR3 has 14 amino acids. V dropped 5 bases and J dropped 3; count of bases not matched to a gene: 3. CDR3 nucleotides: TGTGCCAGCAGCCCCGGGACAGGGGGCTACGAGCAGTACTTC. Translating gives CASSPGTGGYEQYF.

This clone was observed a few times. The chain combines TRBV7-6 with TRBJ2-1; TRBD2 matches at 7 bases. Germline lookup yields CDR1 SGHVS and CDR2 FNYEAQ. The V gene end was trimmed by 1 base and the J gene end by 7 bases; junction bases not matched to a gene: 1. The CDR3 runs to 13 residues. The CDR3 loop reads CASSLGGGNEQFF. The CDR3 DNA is TGTGCCAGCAGCTTAGGGGGGGGTAATGAGCAGTTCTTC.